One sample yielded the 24 T cell receptor beta chains listed below, sequenced in a study of identical twins. TCRdb ran MiXCR on the 5' RACE reads and lists one entry per CDR3 protein. The table shows around 670,000 distinct CDR3 sequences, with roughly 6% occurring only once. The sequencing input was naive T cells sorted from blood. The receptors stem from a man in his late teens or twenties in good health.

This clonotype was seen at least ten times. This sequence joins TRBV29-1 and TRBJ2-1; the match to TRBD1 covers 7 bases. This CDR3 spans 11 amino acids. CDR1 is SQVTM, CDR2 ANQGSEA, per germline. With 5 bases clipped from V and 8 bases from J, the junction kept 3 bases outside the gene matches. This CDR3 is CSVRQGHEQFF. CDR3 bases: TGCAGCGTTCGACAGGGCCATGAGCAGTTCTTC.

In its sample, this clonotype was seen a few times. The chain carries TRBV7-9 and TRBJ2-7, with TRBD1 matching 10 bases. CDR1 is SEHNR and CDR2 is FQNEAQ in the germline V gene (reference sequence). The CDR3 is made up of 16 amino acids. Losses at the gene ends were 5 bases for V and 1 base for J; bases not matched to a gene: 8. This CDR3 reads CASSPGTGERSYEQYV. DNA of the CDR3: TGTGCCAGCAGCCCGGGGACAGGGGAACGATCCTACGAGCAGTACGTC.

In its sample, this clonotype was seen a few times. The chain uses TRBV5-1 and TRBJ2-7, with D tentatively TRBD1 (5 bases). With 2 bases removed from V and 2 bases from J, the gap between germline ends came to 14 bases. The germline V gene has CDR1 SGHRS and CDR2 YFSETQ. The CDR3 runs to 15 residues. The CDR3 reads CASSFQWTPAYEQYF. CDR3 sequence (DNA): TGCGCCAGCAGCTTCCAATGGACACCGGCCTACGAGCAGTACTTC.

The gene calls are TRBV5-1 and TRBJ2-1; TRBD2 is a possible D gene (5 bases). V was trimmed by 0 bases and J by 5 bases, leaving 12 bases between them. The length of the CDR3 is 15 residues. Per germline, CDR1 SGHRS and CDR2 YFSETQ. CDR3 bases: TGCGCCAGCAGCTTGGGAGGGATGGTAAACAATGAGCAGTTCTTC. Residues: CASSLGGMVNNEQFF. The complete variable domain, with remaining parts taken from reference TRBV5-1 and TRBJ2-1, reads KAGVTQTPRYLIKTRGQQVTLSCSPISGHRSVSWYQQTPGQGLQFLFEYFSETQRNKGNFPGRFSGRQFSNSRSEMNVSTLELGDSALYLCASSLGGMVNNEQFFGPGTRLTVL.

There are many counts of this clonotype. This chain uses TRBV20-1 with TRBJ2-1, with 13 bases fitting TRBD2. The CDR3 is 15 amino acids. The V and J ends lost 2 bases and 9 bases, in that order; junction bases with no gene match: 7. Germline CDR1 is DFQATT and CDR2 is SNEGSKA (reference sequence). The DNA of the CDR3 is TGCAGTGCTAGAACGAGACTAGCGGGAGGTGGTGAGCAGTTCTTC. As protein: CSARTRLAGGGEQFF.

This clonotype appeared many times. The rearrangement uses TRBV27 and TRBJ2-3, with D hard to call. Per the germline V gene, CDR1 is MNHEY and CDR2 is SMNVEV (reference sequence). CDR3 length: 14 amino acids. Trimming removed 3 bases at V and 2 bases at J, with 9 bases between. In DNA, the CDR3 is TGTGCCAGCAGTTTTTTTCTCGACACAGATACGCAGTATTTT. Its translation is CASSFFLDTDTQYF.

This chain connects TRBV7-8 to TRBJ1-2; TRBD1 matches at 9 bases. Germline lookup yields CDR1 SGHVS and CDR2 FQNEAQ. The J segment lost 8 bases and the V segment lost 5 bases, leaving 12 bases of the junction unmatched. CDR3 length: 15 residues. CDR3 region: CASSLRTGDWLGYTF. Written as DNA, the CDR3 is TGTGCCAGCAGCCTCCGGACAGGGGACTGGTTGGGCTACACCTTC. Full variable domain (outside the CDR3, taken from reference TRBV7-8 and TRBJ1-2): GAGVSQSPRYKVAKRGQDVALRCDPISGHVSLFWYQQALGQGPEFLTYFQNEAQLDKSGLPSDRFFAERPEGSVSTLKIQRTQQEDSAVYLCASSLRTGDWLGYTFGSGTRLTVV.

The chain links TRBV20-1 to TRBJ1-6, with no clear D. Trimming took off 3 bases at V and 0 bases at J, with 9 bases between the two ends. The length of the CDR3 is 15 residues. Germline V gene data show CDR1 as DFQATT and CDR2 as SNEGSKA (reference sequence). The CDR3 protein is CSASQRSSYNSPLHF. CDR3 DNA sequence: TGCAGTGCTAGTCAAAGGAGCTCCTATAATTCACCCCTCCACTTT.

CDR3 sequence: CAMTTESGNTIYF. The CDR3 DNA reads as TGTGCCATGACGACAGAATCTGGAAACACCATATATTTT. The rearrangement joins TRBV10-3 to TRBJ1-3; maybe TRBD1 (5 bases). CDR1 and CDR2 (germline): ENHRY, SYGVKD. V lost 9 bases, J lost 1 base, and 10 bases lay in between. The CDR3 consists of 13 residues.

This clonotype was detected ten times or more. V usage is TRBV29-1 and J usage is TRBJ2-3; 7 bases match TRBD1. The CDR3 extends over 15 amino acids. V lost 1 base and J lost 2; bases outside the gene matches: 6. Germline-derived CDR1 and CDR2 are SQVTM and ANQGSEA. DNA of the CDR3: TGCAGCGTTGAAGGACACAGGGGCCTCACAGATACGCAGTATTTT. It encodes CSVEGHRGLTDTQYF.

In this sample, this clonotype turned up many times. The chain uses TRBV5-1 and TRBJ2-3; no firm D call. CDR1 SGHRS and CDR2 YFSETQ come from the germline V gene. This CDR3 region has 13 residues. V gave up 0 bases and J gave up 5 bases, with 7 bases separating them. The chain's CDR3 is CASSLELVDTQYF. The CDR3 DNA reads as TGCGCCAGCAGCTTGGAACTCGTAGATACGCAGTATTTT.

Worth noting for this clonotype: The CDR3 end shows no conserved phenylalanine or tryptophan, and so a read error is likely. The chain combines TRBV6-5 with TRBJ2-1; D unresolved. Germline CDR1 is MNHEY and CDR2 is SVGAGI. This CDR3 is built from 17 residues. Trimming cost V 0 bases and J 4 bases, with 16 bases left between them. The CDR3 nucleotides read TGTGCCAGCAGTTACTCGATTGAAGTAGGCCTATACAATGAGCAGTTCCTC. It encodes CASSYSIEVGLYNEQFL.

This clonotype was seen a few times. This rearrangement joins TRBV24-1 to TRBJ2-5; 10 nucleotides agree with TRBD1. The J segment lost 5 bases and the V segment lost 7 bases, leaving 15 bases of the junction unmatched. This CDR3 has 17 residues. Germline V gene sequence: CDR1 KGHDR, CDR2 SFDVKD. The CDR3 bases are TGTGCCACCAGCCCCACCCCCGGGACAGGGGCTAGGGAGACCCAGTACTTC. The encoded protein is CATSPTPGTGARETQYF.

This clonotype was picked up many times. V usage is TRBV7-8 and J usage is TRBJ2-2; maybe TRBD2 (5 bases). Germline CDR1 and CDR2: SGHVS and FQNEAQ. V was clipped by 3 bases and J by 5 bases, with 7 bases between them. The CDR3 runs to 13 residues. The CDR3, as DNA: TGTGCCAGCAGCTTTGAGGGAACCGGGGAGCTGTTTTTT. This gives the protein CASSFEGTGELFF. Using reference TRBV7-8 and TRBJ2-2 for the parts outside the CDR3, the full variable domain is GAGVSQSPRYKVAKRGQDVALRCDPISGHVSLFWYQQALGQGPEFLTYFQNEAQLDKSGLPSDRFFAERPEGSVSTLKIQRTQQEDSAVYLCASSFEGTGELFFGEGSRLTVL.

This clonotype was recorded at least ten times. This sequence joins TRBV12-3 or TRBV12-4 and TRBJ2-1, with D possibly being TRBD2 (6 bases). The CDR3 contains 12 residues. The ends were cut back, 6 bases at V and 8 bases at J, with 11 bases in the middle. The CDR3 loop reads CASRLGGYEQFF. The CDR3 DNA is TGTGCCAGCAGGTTGGGGGGATATGAGCAGTTCTTC.

This clonotype was detected ten times or more. The chain couples TRBV10-3 to TRBJ2-2; D is undetermined. The CDR3 is made up of 13 amino acids. From germline, CDR1 is ENHRY and CDR2 SYGVKD. The germline V and J ends were trimmed by 4 bases and 1 base, with 4 bases remaining between them. Here the CDR3 DNA reads TGTGCCATCAGTGCCCGGAACACCGGGGAGCTGTTTTTT. It specifies CAISARNTGELFF.

This clonotype was counted between two and nine times. The chain recombines TRBV20-1 with TRBJ2-1; D uncertain. The V gene's germline CDR1 is DFQATT and CDR2 SNEGSKA (reference sequence). Trimming took off 5 bases at V and 3 bases at J, with 11 bases between the two ends. The CDR3 consists of 13 residues. CDR3 amino acids: CSARRIIYNEQFF. The CDR3 nucleotides read TGCAGTGCTCGCCGGATCATCTACAATGAGCAGTTCTTC.

The sample holds many counts of this clonotype. The V call is TRBV4-1, the J call TRBJ2-1; D may be TRBD1 (6 bases). Germline loops: CDR1 MGHRA, CDR2 YSYEKL. The CDR3 is made up of 15 amino acids. The V and J ends lost 5 bases and 6 bases respectively, with 17 bases between them. This CDR3 is CASSARTVTINEQFF. The CDR3 DNA reads TGCGCCAGCAGCGCTCGGACAGTGACGATCAATGAGCAGTTCTTC.

This clonotype came up many times. Its ends do not fully match the called genes, so a read error is possible. This rearrangement joins TRBV20-1 to TRBJ1-5, with D possibly being TRBD1 (6 bases). CDR1 and CDR2 from the germline V gene are DFQATT and SNEGSKA (reference sequence). The CDR3 runs 12 residues. CDR3 DNA: TGCAGTGGAATACAGGGAAATCAGCCCCAGCAATTT. Translated, it gives CSGIQGNQPQQF.

A few counts support this clonotype. The V call is TRBV7-3, the J call TRBJ2-3, with D perhaps TRBD1 (6 bases). The ends were cut back, 2 bases at V and 9 bases at J, with 9 bases in the middle. This CDR3 spans 12 amino acids. Germline CDR1 is SGHTA and CDR2 is FQGTGA. The CDR3 spells CASSLQGSTQYF. DNA of the CDR3: TGTGCCAGCAGCTTACAGGGGTCCACGCAGTATTTT.

There are many counts of this clonotype. J is TRBJ2-7 and V is TRBV20-1; D gene unclear. Trimming removed 6 bases at V and 2 bases at J, with 14 bases between. The CDR3 consists of 13 residues. Germline CDR1 DFQATT, CDR2 SNEGSKA (reference sequence). The CDR3 region is CSASRAQTYEQYF. DNA of the CDR3: TGCAGTGCATCGCGAGCGCAGACCTACGAGCAGTACTTC.

This clonotype has ten or more counts. The chain carries TRBV20-1 and TRBJ2-3, with D tentatively TRBD2 (5 bases). The germline CDR1 and CDR2 sequences are DFQATT and SNEGSKA (reference sequence). The CDR3 extends over 13 amino acids. Trimming removed 7 bases at V and 2 bases at J, with 13 bases between. The CDR3 coding sequence is TGCAGTGTTCGCGTGGGAGACACAGATACGCAGTATTTT. Protein sequence: CSVRVGDTDTQYF.

This clonotype was counted a few times. The CDR3, as DNA: TGTGCCAGCAGCCTAAAACTTGGACAGGGGAGGGTCGAAGAGACCCAGTACTTC. It translates to CASSLKLGQGRVEETQYF. The chain combines TRBV7-8 with TRBJ2-5; 9 bases match TRBD1. Germline-derived CDR1 and CDR2 are SGHVS and FQNEAQ. This CDR3 is 18 amino acids long. Trimming cost V 5 bases and J 3 bases; bases outside gene matches: 16.

This clonotype occurred many times. The chain uses TRBV20-1 and TRBJ2-4, with TRBD1 identical over 10 bases. The CDR3 has 13 amino acids. Per the germline V gene, CDR1 is DFQATT and CDR2 is SNEGSKA (reference sequence). Losses at the gene ends were 6 bases for V and 9 bases for J; bases not matched to a gene: 8. CDR3 bases: TGCAGTGCAAAGATTGGGACAGGGGTCATTCAGTACTTC. This gives the protein CSAKIGTGVIQYF.